Presented here are 21 T cell receptor beta chains from one specimen sequenced in a study of blood T cells in healthy people across ages. Sample-barcoded 5' priming and a J-beta primer mix drove a second PCR of roughly 7 to 11 cycles. TCRdb re-called the 5' RACE reads with MiXCR, one entry per CDR3 protein. The sample holds about 1.8 million distinct CDR3 sequences; about 49% are singletons and the top ten take approximately 2.1%. The sample comprised blood. The receptors here all came from a woman aged 40 to 50 in good health.

This clonotype is a singleton in its sample. The J gene is TRBJ2-1, the V gene TRBV7-2, with TRBD2 matching 14 bases. Looked up from germline, CDR1 is SGHTA and CDR2 is FQGNSA. The CDR3 extends over 16 amino acids. With V trimmed by 5 bases and J by 10 bases, 10 bases remained unmatched. The CDR3, as DNA: TGTGCCAGCAGCGGTAGACTAGCGGGGGGGCCAAGGGAGCAGTTCTTC. Its translation: CASSGRLAGGPREQFF.

This clonotype has just one count. The gene calls are TRBV20-1 and TRBJ2-1; TRBD2 matches 11 bases. The V gene end was trimmed by 3 bases and the J gene end by 14 bases; junction bases not matched to a gene: 15. Germline V gene data show CDR1 as DFQATT and CDR2 as SNEGSKA (reference sequence). The CDR3 extends over 15 amino acids. CDR3 in DNA: TGCAGTGCTAGGCCTCTAGCGGGGGGACGCCCAGGAGAGTTCTTC. As protein: CSARPLAGGRPGEFF.

The J gene is TRBJ2-5, the V gene TRBV6-1; D is possibly TRBD2 (6 bases). The germline V and J ends were trimmed by 4 bases and 1 base, with 16 bases remaining between them. The CDR3 is 16 residues long. Germline-derived CDR1 and CDR2 are MNHNS and SASEGT. CDR3 bases: TGTGCCAGCAGTGTGGTCGGGGGTGGAATCCAAGAGACCCAGTACTTC. Encoded protein: CASSVVGGGIQETQYF.

CDR3 loop: CASSTGDGSREQYF. The CDR3 nucleotides are TGCGCCAGCAGCACCGGGGACGGGAGTCGGGAGCAGTACTTC. The gene calls are TRBV5-1 and TRBJ2-5, with D possibly matching TRBD2 (6 bases). CDR1 and CDR2 from the germline V gene are SGHRS and YFSETQ. The CDR3 is made up of 14 amino acids. V shed 4 bases and J shed 11 bases, with 21 bases lying between them.

The chain is built from TRBV24-1 and TRBJ2-3; no definite D call. V was trimmed by 4 bases and J by 2 bases, leaving 12 bases between them. The germline V gene encodes CDR1 KGHDR and CDR2 SFDVKD. The CDR3 length is 15 residues. The CDR3 is CATSERNWNTDTQYF. CDR3 DNA: TGTGCCACCAGTGAACGGAATTGGAACACAGATACGCAGTATTTT.

This clonotype showed up just once. The rearrangement joins TRBV12-3 or TRBV12-4 to TRBJ2-1; D is ambiguous. The CDR3 sequence is 13 residues long. The ends were cut back, 6 bases at V and 6 bases at J, with 12 bases in the middle. The DNA of the CDR3 is TGTGCCAGCAGGTCACAAGAACCCAATGAGCAGTTCTTC. Its protein product is CASRSQEPNEQFF.

V and J are TRBV19 and TRBJ2-7; a weak D match, TRBD1 (6 bases). The J call is in doubt because the DNA end fits TRBJ2-5 better. In germline, CDR1 is LNHDA, CDR2 SQIVND (reference sequence). The CDR3 has 14 residues. The CDR3 spells CASSITTGSETQYF. Written as DNA, the CDR3 is TGTGCCAGTAGTATTACAACAGGGTCCGAGACCCAGTACTTC.

This chain uses TRBV6-6 with TRBJ2-5; 7 bases fit TRBD1. The CDR3 consists of 14 residues. Per germline, CDR1 MNHNY and CDR2 SVGAGI (reference sequence). Trimming took 6 bases from V and 5 from J; bases not matched to a gene: 9. The CDR3 nucleotides read TGTGCCAGCAGCCTACAGGGGTTTTCGGAGACCCAGTACTTC. Its protein product is CASSLQGFSETQYF.

This rearrangement joins TRBV6-5 to TRBJ2-7; 12 positions match TRBD2. CDR3 length equals 18 residues. The germline CDR1 and CDR2 sequences are MNHEY and SVGAGI. Trimming took 1 base from V and 4 from J; bases not matched to a gene: 11. CDR3 amino acids: CASSYLLAGGPYAYEQYF. In DNA form, the CDR3 reads TGTGCCAGCAGTTACTTACTAGCGGGGGGCCCTTACGCTTACGAGCAGTACTTC.

The V and J genes are TRBV7-8 and TRBJ2-3, with 12 bases lining up with TRBD2. V was clipped by 2 bases and J by 4 bases; unmatched bases: 10. The CDR3 length is 18 residues. Germline CDR1 reads SGHVS; CDR2 reads FQNEAQ. The CDR3 nucleotides read TGTGCCAGCAGCTTATTGTCTAGCGGGGGGGTGGTTCCAGATACGCAGTATTTT. This translates into CASSLLSSGGVVPDTQYF.

The chain employs TRBV28 and TRBJ2-5; 9 bases fit TRBD2. Per germline, CDR1 MDHEN and CDR2 SYDVKM. The length of the CDR3 is 15 residues. V dropped 8 bases and J dropped 5; count of bases not matched to a gene: 12. The CDR3 DNA sequence: TGTGCCAGCGGGCGGGGGGGACGGCTTAGCGAGACCCAGTACTTC. It specifies CASGRGGRLSETQYF.

This chain connects TRBV20-1 to TRBJ2-5; a possible D gene is TRBD1 (6 bases). V lost 0 bases and J lost 11, with 19 bases in between. This CDR3 is 14 amino acids long. The V gene's germline CDR1 is DFQATT and CDR2 SNEGSKA (reference sequence). CDR3 coding DNA: TGCAGTGCTAGAGATGGCAGGGGAGTCAATGAGCAGTACTTC. This gives the protein CSARDGRGVNEQYF.

The chain recombines TRBV7-9 with TRBJ2-5, with 7 nucleotides matching TRBD2. Germline assignment: CDR1 SEHNR and CDR2 FQNEAQ (reference sequence). This CDR3 contains 15 residues. V lost 5 bases, J lost 5 bases, and 11 bases stayed unmatched. This chain's CDR3 is CASSGGDSLGETQYF. As DNA, the CDR3 is TGTGCCAGCAGCGGGGGGGACTCTCTCGGGGAGACCCAGTACTTC.

The chain couples TRBV14 to TRBJ2-3; possibly TRBD2 for D (5 bases). The CDR3 extends over 15 amino acids. The V end was cut by 5 bases, the J end by 6 bases, with 18 bases between. Germline-derived CDR1 and CDR2 are SGHDN and FVKESK. The CDR3 here is CASSDGTAGGDTQYF. CDR3 nucleotides: TGTGCCAGCAGCGACGGCACGGCGGGTGGGGATACGCAGTATTTT.

This clonotype was detected a few times. This chain connects TRBV28 to TRBJ2-3, with D unclear. The CDR3 runs 15 residues. The germline gives CDR1 MDHEN, CDR2 SYDVKM. Trimming took 3 bases from V and 2 from J, leaving 12 bases between them. CDR3 region: CASSFGQVYTDTQYF. The DNA of the CDR3 is TGTGCCAGCAGTTTTGGGCAGGTTTACACAGATACGCAGTATTTT.

V usage is TRBV5-1 and J usage is TRBJ1-6; 7 nucleotides agree with TRBD1. There are 15 residues in the CDR3. The germline CDR1 and CDR2 sequences are SGHRS and YFSETQ. After removal of 4 bases from V and 2 bases from J, the junction contained 3 bases not matched to a gene. CDR3: CASSDTGAYNSPLHF. The CDR3 nucleotides read TGCGCCAGCAGCGATACAGGGGCCTATAATTCACCCCTCCACTTT.

The chain recombines TRBV4-1 with TRBJ2-1; tentative D call: TRBD2 (7 bases). CDR3 length: 17 residues. The V and J ends lost 1 base and 8 bases respectively, with 21 bases between them. Germline V gene sequence: CDR1 MGHRA, CDR2 YSYEKL. This CDR3 is CASSQGPFGGPNHEQFF. The CDR3 nucleotides are TGCGCCAGCAGCCAAGGCCCGTTCGGGGGGCCCAACCATGAGCAGTTCTTC.

The V and J genes are TRBV29-1 and TRBJ2-2, with D tentatively TRBD1 (6 bases). This CDR3 region has 14 residues. The germline gives CDR1 SQVTM, CDR2 ANQGSEA. The germline V and J ends were trimmed by 7 bases and 3 bases, with 15 bases remaining between them. The CDR3, as DNA: TGCAGCGCAGGGCAGGGGTTTTACACCGGGGAGCTGTTTTTT. Amino acids: CSAGQGFYTGELFF.

This clonotype was observed a handful of times. The chain recombines TRBV25-1 with TRBJ2-4; tentatively, D is TRBD2 (5 bases). The tail of the sequence fits TRBJ2-5 better, so the J call may be wrong. Germline CDR1 MGHDK, CDR2 SYGVNS. This CDR3 contains 15 residues. The CDR3 DNA sequence: TGTGCCAGCAGACCGCCCCGGGGTCCCATGGAGACCCAGTACTTC. The encoded protein is CASRPPRGPMETQYF.

The chain couples TRBV6-2 or TRBV6-3 to TRBJ2-5, with 7 bases that match TRBD1. Germline V CDR1 and CDR2: MNHEY, SVGEGT. Trimming removed 6 bases from V and 1 base from J; junction bases left unmatched: 5. CDR3 length: 14 residues. The CDR3 spells CASRTPGGQETQYF. DNA of the CDR3: TGTGCCAGCAGAACCCCAGGGGGCCAAGAGACCCAGTACTTC.

This chain uses TRBV7-3 with TRBJ1-1; TRBD1 is a possible D gene (6 bases). Germline loops: CDR1 SGHTA, CDR2 FQGTGA. The ends were cut back, 2 bases at V and 1 base at J, with 17 bases in the middle. The length of the CDR3 is 17 residues. CDR3 region: CASSLGGWGAPNTEAFF. The CDR3 DNA follows: TGTGCCAGCAGCTTAGGGGGGTGGGGGGCTCCGAACACTGAAGCTTTCTTT.